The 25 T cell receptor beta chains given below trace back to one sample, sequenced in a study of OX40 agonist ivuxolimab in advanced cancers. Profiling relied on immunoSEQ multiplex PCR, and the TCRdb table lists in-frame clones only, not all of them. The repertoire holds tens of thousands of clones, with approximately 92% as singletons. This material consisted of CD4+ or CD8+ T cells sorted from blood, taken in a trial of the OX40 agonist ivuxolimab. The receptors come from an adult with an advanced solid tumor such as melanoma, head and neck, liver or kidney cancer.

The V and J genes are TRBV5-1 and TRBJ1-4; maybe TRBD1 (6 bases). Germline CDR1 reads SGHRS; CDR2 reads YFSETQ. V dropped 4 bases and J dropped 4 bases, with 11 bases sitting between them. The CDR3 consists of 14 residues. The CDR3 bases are TGCGCCAGCAGCACGGGACAATATAATGAAAAACTGTTTTTT. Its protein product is CASSTGQYNEKLFF.

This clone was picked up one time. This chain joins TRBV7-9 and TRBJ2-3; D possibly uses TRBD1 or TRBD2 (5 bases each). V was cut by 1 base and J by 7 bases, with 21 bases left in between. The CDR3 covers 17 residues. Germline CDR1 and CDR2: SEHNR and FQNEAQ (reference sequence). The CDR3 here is CASSLVGRDGGLYTQYF. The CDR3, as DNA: TGTGCCAGCAGCTTAGTTGGCAGGGACGGTGGATTATATACGCAGTATTTT.

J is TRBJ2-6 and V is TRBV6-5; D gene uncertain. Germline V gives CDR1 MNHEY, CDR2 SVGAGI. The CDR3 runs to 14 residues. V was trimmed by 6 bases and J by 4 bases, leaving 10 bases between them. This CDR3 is CASRNGNGANVLTF. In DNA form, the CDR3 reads TGTGCCAGCAGAAATGGAAACGGGGCCAACGTCCTGACTTTC.

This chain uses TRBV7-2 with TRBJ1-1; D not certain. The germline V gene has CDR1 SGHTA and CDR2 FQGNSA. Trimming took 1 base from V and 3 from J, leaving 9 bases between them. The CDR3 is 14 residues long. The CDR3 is CASSLDGKDTEAFF. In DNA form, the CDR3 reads TGTGCCAGCAGCTTAGACGGAAAAGACACTGAAGCTTTCTTT.

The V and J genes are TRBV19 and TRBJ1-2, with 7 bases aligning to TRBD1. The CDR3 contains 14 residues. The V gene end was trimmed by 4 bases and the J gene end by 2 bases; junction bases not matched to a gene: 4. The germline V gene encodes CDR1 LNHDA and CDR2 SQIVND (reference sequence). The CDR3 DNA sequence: TGTGCCAGTAGTACGGGGGACAGAAACTATGGCTACACCTTC. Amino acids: CASSTGDRNYGYTF.

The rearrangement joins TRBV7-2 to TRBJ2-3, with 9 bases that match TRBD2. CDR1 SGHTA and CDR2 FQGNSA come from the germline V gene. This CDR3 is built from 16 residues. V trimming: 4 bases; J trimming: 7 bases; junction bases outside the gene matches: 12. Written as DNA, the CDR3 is TGTGCCAGCAGCTCACCCGGGGGACTAGCAACGTATACGCAGTATTTT. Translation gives CASSSPGGLATYTQYF.

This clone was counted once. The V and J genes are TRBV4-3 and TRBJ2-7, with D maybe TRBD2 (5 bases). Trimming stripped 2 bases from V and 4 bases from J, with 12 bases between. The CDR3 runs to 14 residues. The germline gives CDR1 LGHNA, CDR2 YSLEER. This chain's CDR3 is CASSQRLAEYEQYF. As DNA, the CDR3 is TGCGCCAGCAGCCAACGGCTAGCAGAGTACGAGCAGTACTTC.

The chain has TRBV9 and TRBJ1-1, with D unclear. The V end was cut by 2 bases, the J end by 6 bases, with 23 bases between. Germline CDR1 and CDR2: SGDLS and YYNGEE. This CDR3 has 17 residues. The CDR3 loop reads CASSVRQEPLTSAEAFF. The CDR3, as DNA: TGTGCCAGCAGCGTTAGGCAGGAGCCATTAACGTCCGCTGAAGCTTTCTTT.

CDR3 in amino acids: CASSPLAGVSETQYF. The CDR3 bases are TGCGCCAGCAGCCCTCTAGCGGGAGTCAGTGAGACCCAGTACTTC. The J gene is TRBJ2-5, the V gene TRBV4-3; TRBD2 aligns across 10 bases. This CDR3 contains 15 residues. CDR1 is LGHNA, CDR2 YSLEER, per germline. Trimming cost V 4 bases and J 5 bases; bases outside gene matches: 7.

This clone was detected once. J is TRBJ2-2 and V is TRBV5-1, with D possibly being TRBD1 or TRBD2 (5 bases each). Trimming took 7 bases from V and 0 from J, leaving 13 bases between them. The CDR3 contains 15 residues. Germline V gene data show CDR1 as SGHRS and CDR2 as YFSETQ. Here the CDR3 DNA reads TGCGCCAGCGGTAGAGGGGTTTCGAACACCGGGGAGCTGTTTTTT. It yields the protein CASGRGVSNTGELFF.

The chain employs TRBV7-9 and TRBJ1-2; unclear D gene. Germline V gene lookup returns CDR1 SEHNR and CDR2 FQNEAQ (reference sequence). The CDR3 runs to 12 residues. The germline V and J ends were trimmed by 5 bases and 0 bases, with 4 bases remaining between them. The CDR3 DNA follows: TGTGCCAGCAGCCCGACTAACTATGGCTACACCTTC. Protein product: CASSPTNYGYTF. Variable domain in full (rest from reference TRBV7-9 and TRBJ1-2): DTGVSQNPRHKITKRGQNVTFRCDPISEHNRLYWYRQTLGQGPEFLTYFQNEAQLEKSRLLSDRFSAERPKGSFSTLEIQRTEQGDSAMYLCASSPTNYGYTFGSGTRLTVV.

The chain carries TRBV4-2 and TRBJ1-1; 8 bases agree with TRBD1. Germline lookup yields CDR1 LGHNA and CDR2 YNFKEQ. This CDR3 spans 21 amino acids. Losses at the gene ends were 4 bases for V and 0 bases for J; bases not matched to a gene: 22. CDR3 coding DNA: TGTGCCAGCAGCCCATGGACAGGGCGAACCCCGCGAGAGGGAATGAACACTGAAGCTTTCTTT. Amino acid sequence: CASSPWTGRTPREGMNTEAFF.

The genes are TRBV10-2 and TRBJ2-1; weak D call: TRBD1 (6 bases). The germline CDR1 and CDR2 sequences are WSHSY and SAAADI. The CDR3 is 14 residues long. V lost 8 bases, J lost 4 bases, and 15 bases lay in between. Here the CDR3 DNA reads TGCGCCAGCGTAGGACAGATACAATACAATGAGCAGTTCTTC. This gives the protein CASVGQIQYNEQFF.

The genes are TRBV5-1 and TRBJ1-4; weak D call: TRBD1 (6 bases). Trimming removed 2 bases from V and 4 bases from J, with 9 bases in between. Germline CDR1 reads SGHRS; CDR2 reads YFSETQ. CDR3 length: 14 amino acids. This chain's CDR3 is CASSFGTSNEKLFF. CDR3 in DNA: TGCGCCAGCAGCTTCGGGACAAGTAATGAAAAACTGTTTTTT.

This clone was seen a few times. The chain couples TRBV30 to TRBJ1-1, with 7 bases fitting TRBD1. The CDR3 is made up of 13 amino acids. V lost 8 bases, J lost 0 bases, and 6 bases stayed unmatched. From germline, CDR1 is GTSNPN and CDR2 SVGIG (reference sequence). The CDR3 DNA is TGTGCCGCTCAACAGGGGCTGAACACTGAAGCTTTCTTT. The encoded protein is CAAQQGLNTEAFF.

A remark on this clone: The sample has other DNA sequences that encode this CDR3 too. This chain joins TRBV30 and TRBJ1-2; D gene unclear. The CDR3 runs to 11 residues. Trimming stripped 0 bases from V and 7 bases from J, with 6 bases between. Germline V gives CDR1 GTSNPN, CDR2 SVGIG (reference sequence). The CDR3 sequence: CAWSVLSGYTF. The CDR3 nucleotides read TGTGCCTGGAGTGTACTGTCTGGCTACACCTTC. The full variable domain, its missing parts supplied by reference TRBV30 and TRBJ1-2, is SQTIHQWPATLVQPVGSPLSLECTVEGTSNPNLYWYRQAAGRGLQLLFYSVGIGQISSEVPQNLSASRPQDRQFILSSKKLLLSDSGFYLCAWSVLSGYTFGSGTRLTVV.

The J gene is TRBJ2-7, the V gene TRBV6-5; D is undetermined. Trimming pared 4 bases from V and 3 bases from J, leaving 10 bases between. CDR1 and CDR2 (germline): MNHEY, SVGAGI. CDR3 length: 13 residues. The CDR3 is CASSSESYYEQYF. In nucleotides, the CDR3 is TGTGCCAGCAGTTCGGAATCTTACTACGAGCAGTACTTC.

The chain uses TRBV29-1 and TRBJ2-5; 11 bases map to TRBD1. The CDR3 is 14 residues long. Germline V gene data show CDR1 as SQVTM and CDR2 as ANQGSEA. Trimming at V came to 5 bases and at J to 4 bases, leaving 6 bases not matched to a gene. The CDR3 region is CSVRDRGVGETQYF. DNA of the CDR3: TGCAGCGTTCGGGACAGGGGGGTAGGAGAGACCCAGTACTTC.

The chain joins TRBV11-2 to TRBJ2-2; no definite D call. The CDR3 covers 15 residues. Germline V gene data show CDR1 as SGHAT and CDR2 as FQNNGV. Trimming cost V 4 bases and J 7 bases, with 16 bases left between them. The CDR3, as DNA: TGTGCCAGCAGCTGGACCCCCGTGGTAGGCGGGGAGCTGTTTTTT. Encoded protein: CASSWTPVVGGELFF.

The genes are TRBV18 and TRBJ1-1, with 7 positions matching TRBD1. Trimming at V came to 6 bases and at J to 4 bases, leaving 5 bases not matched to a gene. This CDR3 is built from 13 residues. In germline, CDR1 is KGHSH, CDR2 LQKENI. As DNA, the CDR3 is TGTGCCAGCTCGTCGACAGGGTCCACTGAAGCTTTCTTT. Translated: CASSSTGSTEAFF.

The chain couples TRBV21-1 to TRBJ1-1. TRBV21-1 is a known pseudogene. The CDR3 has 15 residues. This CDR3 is CASSKEGGLNTEAFF. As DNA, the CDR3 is TGTGCCAGCAGCAAAGAAGGAGGGCTGAACACTGAAGCTTTCTTT.

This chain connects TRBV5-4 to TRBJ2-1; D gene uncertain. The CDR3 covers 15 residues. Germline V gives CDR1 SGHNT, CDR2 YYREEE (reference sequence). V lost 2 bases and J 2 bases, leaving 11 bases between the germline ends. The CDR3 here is CASSFDLSTYNEQFF. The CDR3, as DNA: TGTGCCAGCAGCTTCGACCTATCCACCTACAATGAGCAGTTCTTC.

CDR3 region: CSVIRFDEQFF. Here the CDR3 DNA reads TGCAGTGTTATCAGGTTTGATGAGCAGTTCTTC. The genes are TRBV20-1 and TRBJ2-1; D not certain. Trimming cost V 7 bases and J 8 bases, with 12 bases left between them. The CDR3 sequence is 11 residues long. Germline V CDR1 and CDR2: DFQATT, SNEGSKA (reference sequence).

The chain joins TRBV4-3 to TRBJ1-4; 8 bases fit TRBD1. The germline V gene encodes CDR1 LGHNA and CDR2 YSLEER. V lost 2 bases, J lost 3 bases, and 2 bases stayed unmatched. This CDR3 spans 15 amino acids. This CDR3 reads CASSQQTGANEKLFF. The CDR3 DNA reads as TGCGCCAGCAGCCAACAGACAGGGGCTAATGAAAAACTGTTTTTT.

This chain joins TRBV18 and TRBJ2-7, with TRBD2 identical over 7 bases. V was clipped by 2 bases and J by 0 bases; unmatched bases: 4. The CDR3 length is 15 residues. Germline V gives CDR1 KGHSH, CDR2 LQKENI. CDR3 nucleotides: TGTGCCAGCTCACCATACGGCGGGAGCTCCTACGAGCAGTACTTC. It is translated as CASSPYGGSSYEQYF.